These 6 T cell receptor beta chains were sequenced from one sample in a study of beta chain features in type 1 diabetes. Findings and caveats of the study: All four CD4+ subsets from Type 1 diabetes patients carried moderately but significantly shorter TCRB CDR3s.

All of the isolated RNA was reverse transcribed, so expressed TCRB transcripts were sequenced. Using immunoSEQ multiplex PCR, the repertoire was profiled, and TCRdb retains in-frame clones only, with some absent. Of a few hundred thousand clones listed, over 8.5% are singletons. No cognate antigen is known for these TCRs. The specimen sequenced was central memory CD4+ T cells from blood. These receptors all stem from a man aged 25-40 years with type 1 diabetes.

Only a few counts were recorded for this clone. For the CDR3, the DNA is TGTGCCAGCAGCTCAATATCGACAGACTATGGCTACACCTTC. Its translation is CASSSISTDYGYTF. The V gene is TRBV5-6, the J gene TRBJ1-2; TRBD1 is a possible D gene (5 bases). In germline, CDR1 is SGHDT, CDR2 YYEEEE. This CDR3 contains 14 residues. Trimming pared 3 bases from V and 3 bases from J, leaving 12 bases between.

This clone came up a few times. This chain joins TRBV9 and TRBJ2-1; 8 bases map to TRBD1. The germline CDR1 and CDR2 sequences are SGDLS and YYNGEE. CDR3 length equals 14 residues. After removal of 3 bases from V and 5 bases from J, the junction contained 4 bases not matched to a gene. The CDR3 sequence: CASSGETGDNEQFF. DNA of the CDR3: TGTGCCAGCAGCGGGGAGACAGGGGACAATGAGCAGTTCTTC.

This clone was seen a handful of times. The chain has TRBV29-1 and TRBJ2-2; 8 positions match TRBD2. After removal of 4 bases from V and 4 bases from J, the junction contained 11 bases not matched to a gene. CDR3 length equals 16 residues. Per germline, CDR1 SQVTM and CDR2 ANQGSEA. The CDR3 loop is CSVAAGASGGTGELFF. CDR3 bases: TGCAGCGTTGCAGCGGGGGCCTCAGGCGGCACCGGGGAGCTGTTTTTT.

This clone was recorded a few times. V usage is TRBV9 and J usage is TRBJ2-2; 8 bases align to TRBD2. CDR1 and CDR2 (germline): SGDLS, YYNGEE. This CDR3 comprises 15 residues. V was pared by 3 bases and J by 0 bases, with 1 base of the junction left unmatched. The CDR3 DNA sequence: TGTGCCAGCAGCGCTAGCGGGTCGAACACCGGGGAGCTGTTTTTT. Residues: CASSASGSNTGELFF.

This clone was seen repeatedly, ten times or more. The chain links TRBV14 to TRBJ2-2; tentative D call: TRBD2 (6 bases). Trimming removed 5 bases at V and 6 bases at J, with 16 bases between. Germline CDR1 SGHDN, CDR2 FVKESK. The CDR3 totals 15 residues. CDR3 sequence (DNA): TGTGCCAGCAGCGCGGGAAACGTGCAGGCCGGGGAGCTGTTTTTT. This encodes CASSAGNVQAGELFF.

This clone was found a few times. The rearrangement uses TRBV19 and TRBJ2-2; TRBD2 is a possible D gene (6 bases). V was cut by 7 bases and J by 5 bases, with 14 bases left in between. This CDR3 contains 14 residues. Germline CDR1 LNHDA, CDR2 SQIVND (reference sequence). The CDR3 DNA follows: TGTGCCAGTATGGAGTGGAGGGCTACCGGGGAGCTGTTTTTT. Translation: CASMEWRATGELFF.